The source of this T cell receptor (beta chain) is a study of shared clonotypes between healthy human individuals. General study results and limits: Clonotype sharing among donors likely depends on sequencing depth.

As regards this clone: Its target is not known.

Only in-frame clones appear in the TCRdb table, and some are missing; sequencing was by immunoSEQ multiplex PCR. The table shows more than 1.2 million clones, with 98% occurring only once. V lost 6 bases to trimming and J lost 3 bases; unmatched junction nucleotides: 3. CDR1 is MNHNS, CDR2 SASEGT, per germline. The CDR3 is made up of 14 amino acids. The study enrolled healthy HIV-negative adults without recent acute infections or vaccinations as donors. The TCR sequence derives from a man aged 25 to 45 in good health. The specimen sequenced was naive CD4+ T cells sorted from blood. Documented subset: CD45RA+ positively selected. This chain joins TRBV6-1 and TRBJ2-7, with 12 bases that match TRBD1. The DNA for the CDR3 is TGTGCCAGCAGGCGGGACAGGGGGCGCTACGAGCAGTACTTC. Protein sequence: CASRRDRGRYEQYF.